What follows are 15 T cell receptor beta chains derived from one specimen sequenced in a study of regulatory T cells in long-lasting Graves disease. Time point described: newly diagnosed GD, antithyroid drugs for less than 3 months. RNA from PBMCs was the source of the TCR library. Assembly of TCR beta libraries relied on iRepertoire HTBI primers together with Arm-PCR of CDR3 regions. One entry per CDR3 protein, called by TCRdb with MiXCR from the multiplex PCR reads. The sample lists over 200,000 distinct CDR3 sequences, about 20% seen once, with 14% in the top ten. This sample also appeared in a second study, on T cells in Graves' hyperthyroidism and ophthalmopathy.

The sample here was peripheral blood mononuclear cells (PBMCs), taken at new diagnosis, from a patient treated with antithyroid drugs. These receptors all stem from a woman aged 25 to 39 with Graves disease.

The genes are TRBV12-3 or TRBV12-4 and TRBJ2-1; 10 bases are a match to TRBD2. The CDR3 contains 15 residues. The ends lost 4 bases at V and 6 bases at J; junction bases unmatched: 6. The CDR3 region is CASSSVAGGGNEQFF. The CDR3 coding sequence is TGTGCCAGCAGTTCCGTAGCGGGGGGCGGCAATGAGCAGTTCTTC.

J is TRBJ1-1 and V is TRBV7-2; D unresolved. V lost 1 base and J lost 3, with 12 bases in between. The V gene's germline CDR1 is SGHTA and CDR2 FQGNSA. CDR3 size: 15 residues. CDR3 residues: CASSLVGRVDTEAFF. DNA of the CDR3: TGTGCCAGCAGCTTAGTCGGGAGGGTCGACACTGAAGCTTTCTTT. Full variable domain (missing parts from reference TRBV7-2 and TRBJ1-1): GAGVSQSPSNKVTEKGKDVELRCDPISGHTALYWYRQSLGQGLEFLIYFQGNSAPDKSGLPSDRFSAERTGGSVSTLTIQRTQQEDSAVYLCASSLVGRVDTEAFFGQGTRLTVV.

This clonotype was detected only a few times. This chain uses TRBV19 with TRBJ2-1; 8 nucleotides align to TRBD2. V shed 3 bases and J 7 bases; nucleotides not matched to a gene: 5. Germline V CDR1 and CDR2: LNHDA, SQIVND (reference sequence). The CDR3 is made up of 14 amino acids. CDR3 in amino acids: CASSIRGGLNEQFF. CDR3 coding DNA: TGTGCCAGTAGTATCCGGGGGGGCCTGAATGAGCAGTTCTTC. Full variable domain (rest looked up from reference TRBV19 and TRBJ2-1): DGGITQSPKYLFRKEGQNVTLSCEQNLNHDAMYWYRQDPGQGLRLIYYSQIVNDFQKGDIAEGYSVSREKKESFPLTVTSAQKNPTAFYLCASSIRGGLNEQFFGPGTRLTVL.

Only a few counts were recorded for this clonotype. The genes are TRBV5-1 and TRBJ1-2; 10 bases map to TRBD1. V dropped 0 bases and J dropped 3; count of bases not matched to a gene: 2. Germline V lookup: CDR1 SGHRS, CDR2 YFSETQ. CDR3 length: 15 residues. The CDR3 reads CASSLGGTGDYGYTF. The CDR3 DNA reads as TGCGCCAGCAGCTTGGGGGGGACAGGGGACTATGGCTACACCTTC.

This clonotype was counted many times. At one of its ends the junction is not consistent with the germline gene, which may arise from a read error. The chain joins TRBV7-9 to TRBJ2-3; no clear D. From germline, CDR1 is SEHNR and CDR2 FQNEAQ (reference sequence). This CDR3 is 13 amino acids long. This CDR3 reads CASSLDSRDTQYF. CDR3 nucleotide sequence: TGTGCCAGCAGTTTAGACTCCCGCGATACGCAGTATTTT.

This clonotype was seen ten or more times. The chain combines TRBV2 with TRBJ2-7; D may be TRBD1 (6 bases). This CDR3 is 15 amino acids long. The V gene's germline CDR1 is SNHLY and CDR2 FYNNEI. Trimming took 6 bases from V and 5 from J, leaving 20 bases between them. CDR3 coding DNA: TGTGCCAGCAGCCACAGGGTGTTATCCAGGAACGAGCAGTACTTC. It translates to CASSHRVLSRNEQYF. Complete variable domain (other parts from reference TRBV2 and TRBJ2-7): EPEVTQTPSHQVTQMGQEVILRCVPISNHLYFYWYRQILGQKVEFLVSFYNNEISEKSEIFDDQFSVERPDGSNFTLKIRSTKLEDSAMYFCASSHRVLSRNEQYFGPGTRLTVT.

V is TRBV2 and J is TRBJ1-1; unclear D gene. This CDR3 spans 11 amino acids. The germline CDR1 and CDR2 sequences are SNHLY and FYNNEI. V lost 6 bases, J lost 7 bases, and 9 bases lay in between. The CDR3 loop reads CASRRTREAFF. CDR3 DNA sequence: TGTGCCAGCAGGCGAACGCGTGAAGCTTTCTTT. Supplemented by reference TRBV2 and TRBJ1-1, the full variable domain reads EPEVTQTPSHQVTQMGQEVILRCVPISNHLYFYWYRQILGQKVEFLVSFYNNEISEKSEIFDDQFSVERPDGSNFTLKIRSTKLEDSAMYFCASRRTREAFFGQGTRLTVV.

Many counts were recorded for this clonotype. The CDR3 DNA follows: TGCAGCGTTACGACAGGGACCTCTTCCTACGAGCAGTACTTC. This encodes CSVTTGTSSYEQYF. This chain connects TRBV29-1 to TRBJ2-7; TRBD1 matches 7 bases. V lost 5 bases to trimming and J lost 1 base; unmatched junction nucleotides: 8. CDR1 SQVTM and CDR2 ANQGSEA come from the germline V gene. The CDR3 is 14 amino acids.

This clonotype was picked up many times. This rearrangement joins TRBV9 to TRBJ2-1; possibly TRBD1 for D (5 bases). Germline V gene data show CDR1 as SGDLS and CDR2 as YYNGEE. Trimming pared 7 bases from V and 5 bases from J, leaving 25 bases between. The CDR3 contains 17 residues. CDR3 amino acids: CASSAPKTATGDNEQFF. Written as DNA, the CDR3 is TGTGCCAGCTCGGCCCCAAAGACAGCCACTGGGGACAATGAGCAGTTCTTC.

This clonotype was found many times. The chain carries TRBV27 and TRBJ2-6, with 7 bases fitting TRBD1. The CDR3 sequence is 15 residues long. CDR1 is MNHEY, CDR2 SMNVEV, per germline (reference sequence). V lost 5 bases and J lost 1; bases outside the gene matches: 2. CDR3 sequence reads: CASSLRGSGANVLTF. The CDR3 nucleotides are TGTGCCAGCAGTCTCAGGGGGTCTGGGGCCAACGTCCTGACTTTC.

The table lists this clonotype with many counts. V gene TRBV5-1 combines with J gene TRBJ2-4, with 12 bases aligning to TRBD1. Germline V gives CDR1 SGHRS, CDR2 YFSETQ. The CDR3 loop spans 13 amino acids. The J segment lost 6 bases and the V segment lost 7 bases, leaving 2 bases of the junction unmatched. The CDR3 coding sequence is TGCGCCAGCGGGACAGGGGGCCCAAACATTCAGTACTTC. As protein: CASGTGGPNIQYF. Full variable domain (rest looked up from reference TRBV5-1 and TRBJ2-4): KAGVTQTPRYLIKTRGQQVTLSCSPISGHRSVSWYQQTPGQGLQFLFEYFSETQRNKGNFPGRFSGRQFSNSRSEMNVSTLELGDSALYLCASGTGGPNIQYFGAGTRLSVL.

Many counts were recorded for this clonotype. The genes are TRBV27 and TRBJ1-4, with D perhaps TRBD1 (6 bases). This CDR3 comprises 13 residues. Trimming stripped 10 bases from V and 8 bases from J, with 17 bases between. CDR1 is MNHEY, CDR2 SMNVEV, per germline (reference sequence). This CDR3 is CATRPGGLEKLFF. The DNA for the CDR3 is TGTGCCACCCGACCGGGGGGCCTAGAAAAACTGTTTTTT.

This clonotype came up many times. The CDR3 nucleotides are TGCAGTGCAAGTAGGGGGGACACTGAAGCTTTCTTT. It specifies CSASRGDTEAFF. The genes are TRBV20-1 and TRBJ1-1, with D possibly being TRBD1 (6 bases). V lost 6 bases and J lost 3, with 11 bases in between. The CDR3 sequence is 12 residues long. From germline, CDR1 is DFQATT and CDR2 SNEGSKA (reference sequence).

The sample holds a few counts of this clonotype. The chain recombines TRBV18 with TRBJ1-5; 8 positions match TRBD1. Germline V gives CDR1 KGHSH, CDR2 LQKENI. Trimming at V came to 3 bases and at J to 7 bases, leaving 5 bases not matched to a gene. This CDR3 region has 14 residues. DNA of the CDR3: TGTGCCAGCTCACCCGGGACAGGTTTCCAGCCCCAGCATTTT. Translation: CASSPGTGFQPQHF. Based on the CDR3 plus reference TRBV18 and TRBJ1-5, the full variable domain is NAGVMQNPRHLVRRRGQEARLRCSPMKGHSHVYWYRQLPEEGLKFMVYLQKENIIDESGMPKERFSAEFPKEGPSILRIQQVVRGDSAAYFCASSPGTGFQPQHFGDGTRLSIL.

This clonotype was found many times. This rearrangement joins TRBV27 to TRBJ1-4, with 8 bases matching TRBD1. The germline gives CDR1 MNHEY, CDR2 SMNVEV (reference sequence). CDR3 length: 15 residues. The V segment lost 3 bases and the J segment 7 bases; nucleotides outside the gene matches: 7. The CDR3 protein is CASSFQGAQSEKLFF. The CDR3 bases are TGTGCCAGCAGTTTTCAGGGGGCGCAGAGTGAAAAACTGTTTTTT.